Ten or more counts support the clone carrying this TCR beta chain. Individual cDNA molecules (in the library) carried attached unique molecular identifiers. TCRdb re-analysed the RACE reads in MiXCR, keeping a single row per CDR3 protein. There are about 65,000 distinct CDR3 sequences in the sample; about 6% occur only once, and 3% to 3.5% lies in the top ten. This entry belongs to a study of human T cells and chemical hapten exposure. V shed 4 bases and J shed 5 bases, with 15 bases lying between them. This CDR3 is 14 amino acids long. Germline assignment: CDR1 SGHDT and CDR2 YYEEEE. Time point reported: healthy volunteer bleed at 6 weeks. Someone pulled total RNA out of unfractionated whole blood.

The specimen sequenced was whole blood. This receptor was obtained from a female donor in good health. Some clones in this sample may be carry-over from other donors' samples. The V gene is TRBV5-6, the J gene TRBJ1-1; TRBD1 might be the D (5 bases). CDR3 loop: CASSPGTKGTEAFF. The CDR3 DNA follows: TGTGCCAGCAGCCCCGGGACGAAGGGGACTGAAGCTTTCTTT. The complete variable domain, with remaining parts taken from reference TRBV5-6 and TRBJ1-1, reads DAGVTQSPTHLIKTRGQQVTLRCSPKSGHDTVSWYQQALGQGPQFIFQYYEEEERQRGNFPDRFSGHQFPNYSSELNVNALLLGDSALYLCASSPGTKGTEAFFGQGTRLTVV.